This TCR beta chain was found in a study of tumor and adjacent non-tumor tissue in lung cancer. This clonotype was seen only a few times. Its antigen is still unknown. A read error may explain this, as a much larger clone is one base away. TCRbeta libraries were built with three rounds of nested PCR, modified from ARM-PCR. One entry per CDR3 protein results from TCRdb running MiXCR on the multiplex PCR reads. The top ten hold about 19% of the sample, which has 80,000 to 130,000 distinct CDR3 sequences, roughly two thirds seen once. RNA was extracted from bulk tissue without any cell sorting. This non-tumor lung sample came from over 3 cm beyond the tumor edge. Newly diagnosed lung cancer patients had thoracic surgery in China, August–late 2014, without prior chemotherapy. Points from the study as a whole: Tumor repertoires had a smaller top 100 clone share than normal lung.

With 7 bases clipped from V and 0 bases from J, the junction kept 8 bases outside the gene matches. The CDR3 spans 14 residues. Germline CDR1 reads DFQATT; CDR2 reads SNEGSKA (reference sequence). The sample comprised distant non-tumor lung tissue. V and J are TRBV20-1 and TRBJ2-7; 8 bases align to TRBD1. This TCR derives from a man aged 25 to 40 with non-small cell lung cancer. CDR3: CSVPEQGVSYEQYF. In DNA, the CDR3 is TGCAGTGTCCCGGAACAGGGGGTCTCCTACGAGCAGTACTTC.